The rows below give T cell receptor beta chains drawn from one sample of a study of blood T cell repertoires in COVID-19. Profiling relied on immunoSEQ multiplex PCR, and the TCRdb table lists in-frame clones only, not all of them. The sample includes hundreds of thousands of clones, approximately 86% of them seen just once. Sequenced: PBMCs or T cells enriched from blood (not recorded which). The receptor set was obtained from a woman younger than 30 who had recovered from COVID-19. The CDR3 runs from the conserved cysteine through the conserved F or W. Fields, in order: J gene, D gene, V gene, clone size, CDR3 DNA, CDR3 protein. A D gene is named only where the DNA matches it firmly. Rows may omit the clone size; those that give it use once, few, many or a size class.

j_call: TRBJ2-7; d_call: TRBD2; v_call: TRBV9; clone_size: -; cdr3_nt: TGTGCCAGCAGCGCCCGGGACTACTTTACGGGGGAGCAGTACTTC; cdr3_aa: CASSARDYFTGEQYF
j_call: TRBJ1-5; d_call: TRBD1; v_call: TRBV7-2; clone_size: few; cdr3_nt: TGTGCCAGCAGCTTAGAATCGCAGGGGGTCGGTGGTCAGCCCCAGCATTTT; cdr3_aa: CASSLESQGVGGQPQHF
j_call: TRBJ1-5; d_call: -; v_call: TRBV19; clone_size: -; cdr3_nt: TGTGCCAGTAGGTCCAGGGGTAGCAATCAGCCCCAGCATTTT; cdr3_aa: CASRSRGSNQPQHF
j_call: TRBJ1-2; d_call: -; v_call: TRBV7-9; clone_size: -; cdr3_nt: TGTGCCAGCAGCGTAGGAGGAAAGGGCTACACCTTC; cdr3_aa: CASSVGGKGYTF
j_call: TRBJ2-3; d_call: -; v_call: TRBV2; clone_size: -; cdr3_nt: TGTGCCAAGGGCGGGGAACGCACAGATACGCAGTATTTT; cdr3_aa: CAKGGERTDTQYF
j_call: TRBJ1-4; d_call: -; v_call: TRBV27; clone_size: -; cdr3_nt: TGTGCCAGCAGTTTCTCCTGGGGGGAGGCTAATGAAAAACTGTTTTTT; cdr3_aa: CASSFSWGEANEKLFF
j_call: TRBJ2-2; d_call: TRBD1; v_call: TRBV5-1; clone_size: -; cdr3_nt: TGCGCCAGCAGCTTGGGGACAGGGGGCTGGACCGGGGAGCTGTTTTTT; cdr3_aa: CASSLGTGGWTGELFF
j_call: TRBJ1-5; d_call: -; v_call: TRBV4-2; clone_size: -; cdr3_nt: TGTGCCAGCAGCCAAGATGTGCAGGGGTGGCAGCCCCAGCATTTT; cdr3_aa: CASSQDVQGWQPQHF
j_call: TRBJ1-2; d_call: -; v_call: TRBV7-3; clone_size: -; cdr3_nt: TGTGCCAGCAGCTCTCTTGACAGCCCAAACTATGGCTACACCTTC; cdr3_aa: CASSSLDSPNYGYTF
j_call: TRBJ1-1; d_call: -; v_call: TRBV4-1; clone_size: -; cdr3_nt: TGCGCCAGCAGCCAAGGGACAGTTGTAAGGACTGAAGCTTTCTTT; cdr3_aa: CASSQGTVVRTEAFF
j_call: TRBJ2-7; d_call: -; v_call: TRBV7-3; clone_size: once; cdr3_nt: TGTGCCAGCAGCTTAGGAATTAGCTTCGAGCAGTACTTC; cdr3_aa: CASSLGISFEQYF
j_call: TRBJ1-1; d_call: -; v_call: TRBV7-4; clone_size: -; cdr3_nt: TGTGCCAGCAGCTTTTCCGGCAGGGGAAGGTGGAACACTGAAGCTTTCTTT; cdr3_aa: CASSFSGRGRWNTEAFF
j_call: TRBJ1-6; d_call: TRBD1; v_call: TRBV5-1; clone_size: -; cdr3_nt: TGCGCCAGCAGCTTGGGCTATCGACAGGGGGGTTCGATGGGTTCACCCCTCCACTTT; cdr3_aa: CASSLGYRQGGSMGSPLHF
j_call: TRBJ2-5; d_call: -; v_call: TRBV5-1; clone_size: -; cdr3_nt: TGCGCCAGCAGCTTACAGGGTTTCGGGGAGACCCAGTACTTC; cdr3_aa: CASSLQGFGETQYF
j_call: TRBJ1-2; d_call: -; v_call: TRBV2; clone_size: -; cdr3_nt: TGTGCCAGCAAAGGGAGAGGGCACAACTATGGCTACACCTTC; cdr3_aa: CASKGRGHNYGYTF
j_call: TRBJ1-5; d_call: -; v_call: TRBV6-2/TRBV6-3; clone_size: -; cdr3_nt: TGTGCCAGCAGTTACGGGGCAGGGTATCAGCCCCAGCATTTT; cdr3_aa: CASSYGAGYQPQHF
j_call: TRBJ1-3; d_call: -; v_call: TRBV5-1; clone_size: few; cdr3_nt: TGCGCCAGCAGCTTGGAGGCAGGTCGAAACACCATATATTTT; cdr3_aa: CASSLEAGRNTIYF
j_call: TRBJ1-1; d_call: TRBD1; v_call: TRBV6-6; clone_size: few; cdr3_nt: TGTGCCAGCAGTCCAATAGGGGACAGGGGGCAGAACACTGAAGCTTTCTTT; cdr3_aa: CASSPIGDRGQNTEAFF
j_call: TRBJ2-1; d_call: -; v_call: TRBV6-1; clone_size: few; cdr3_nt: TGTGCCAGCAGTGAGTCCAGGGTGAATGAGCAGTTCTTC; cdr3_aa: CASSESRVNEQFF
j_call: TRBJ2-3; d_call: -; v_call: TRBV7-7; clone_size: -; cdr3_nt: TGTGCCAGCAGCTTAGCCGGGGAGGATACGCAGTATTTT; cdr3_aa: CASSLAGEDTQYF
j_call: TRBJ2-1; d_call: TRBD2; v_call: TRBV12-3/TRBV12-4; clone_size: -; cdr3_nt: TGTGCCAGCAGTTCTCGGACTAGCGGTGAGCAGTTCTTC; cdr3_aa: CASSSRTSGEQFF
j_call: TRBJ1-1; d_call: TRBD1; v_call: TRBV28; clone_size: -; cdr3_nt: TGTGCCAGCAGTCACAGGGGCCGGAACACTGAAGCTTTCTTT; cdr3_aa: CASSHRGRNTEAFF
j_call: TRBJ2-7; d_call: -; v_call: TRBV10-3; clone_size: -; cdr3_nt: TGTGCCATCAGTGGGTCCCAGACAGACTACGAGCAGTACTTC; cdr3_aa: CAISGSQTDYEQYF
j_call: TRBJ1-2; d_call: -; v_call: TRBV25-1; clone_size: -; cdr3_nt: TGTGCCAGCAGTGAATTCGAGGGGGTCTATGGCTACACCTTC; cdr3_aa: CASSEFEGVYGYTF
j_call: TRBJ2-3; d_call: TRBD2; v_call: TRBV3-1/TRBV3-2; clone_size: -; cdr3_nt: TGTGCCAGCAGCCAAGATCCTCGGGCGGGAGGGCCGGTAGATACGCAGTATTTT; cdr3_aa: CASSQDPRAGGPVDTQYF
j_call: TRBJ1-3; d_call: TRBD1; v_call: TRBV5-1; clone_size: -; cdr3_nt: TGCGCCAGCAGCTTTGCGGGACAGGGCTCTGGAAACACCATATATTTT; cdr3_aa: CASSFAGQGSGNTIYF
j_call: TRBJ2-7; d_call: -; v_call: TRBV19; clone_size: -; cdr3_nt: TGTGCCAGTAGTGGCGGCACCGCCTACGAGCAGTACTTC; cdr3_aa: CASSGGTAYEQYF
j_call: TRBJ1-5; d_call: TRBD1; v_call: TRBV24-1; clone_size: -; cdr3_nt: TGTGCCACCAGTGACCAGACAGGGGTCCATCAGCCCCAGCATTTT; cdr3_aa: CATSDQTGVHQPQHF
j_call: TRBJ1-6; d_call: TRBD1; v_call: TRBV9; clone_size: -; cdr3_nt: TGTGCCAGCAGCGTGAGGGCGGGACAGGGGAATAATTCACCCCTCCACTTT; cdr3_aa: CASSVRAGQGNNSPLHF
j_call: TRBJ1-1; d_call: -; v_call: TRBV12-3/TRBV12-4; clone_size: few; cdr3_nt: TGTGCCAGCGGGGGACAGAACACTGAAGCTTTCTTT; cdr3_aa: CASGGQNTEAFF
j_call: TRBJ2-1; d_call: -; v_call: TRBV14; clone_size: -; cdr3_nt: TGTGCCAGCAGCCAAGCGCTGGACAACCCCTACAATGAGCAGTTCTTC; cdr3_aa: CASSQALDNPYNEQFF
j_call: TRBJ1-3; d_call: -; v_call: TRBV7-7; clone_size: -; cdr3_nt: TGTGCCAGCAGCTCCGGGACACCCAGCTCTGGAAACACCATATATTTT; cdr3_aa: CASSSGTPSSGNTIYF
j_call: TRBJ1-1; d_call: TRBD1; v_call: TRBV29-1; clone_size: -; cdr3_nt: TGCAGCGTTGAAGCAGGGGGGAACACTGAAGCTTTCTTT; cdr3_aa: CSVEAGGNTEAFF
j_call: TRBJ2-2; d_call: TRBD2; v_call: TRBV9; clone_size: -; cdr3_nt: TGTGCCAGCAGCGCTAGCGGGGGGGCCGTCGGGGAGCTGTTTTTT; cdr3_aa: CASSASGGAVGELFF
j_call: TRBJ2-5; d_call: TRBD2; v_call: TRBV10-3; clone_size: -; cdr3_nt: TGTGCCATCAGTGGGGGCGCGCGGGGGGACCAAGAGACCCAGTACTTC; cdr3_aa: CAISGGARGDQETQYF
j_call: TRBJ1-2; d_call: -; v_call: TRBV7-9; clone_size: -; cdr3_nt: TGTGCCAGCAGCGTGACAGAGAACTATGGCTACACCTTC; cdr3_aa: CASSVTENYGYTF
j_call: TRBJ2-2; d_call: -; v_call: TRBV19; clone_size: -; cdr3_nt: TGTGCCAGTACCCTAGGTCTATTGAACACCGGGGAGCTGTTTTTT; cdr3_aa: CASTLGLLNTGELFF
j_call: TRBJ2-7; d_call: TRBD1; v_call: TRBV7-8; clone_size: -; cdr3_nt: TGTGCCAGCAGCTCGCAGACAGGGGCTTCTATGGAGCAGTACTTC; cdr3_aa: CASSSQTGASMEQYF
j_call: TRBJ2-5; d_call: -; v_call: TRBV7-6; clone_size: -; cdr3_nt: TGTGCCAGCCGGAAGACAAGTCAAGAGACCCAGTACTTC; cdr3_aa: CASRKTSQETQYF
j_call: TRBJ2-3; d_call: -; v_call: TRBV5-1; clone_size: -; cdr3_nt: TGCGCCAGCGGATCGACGGGGGGCACAGATACGCAGTATTTT; cdr3_aa: CASGSTGGTDTQYF
j_call: TRBJ2-3; d_call: TRBD1; v_call: TRBV6-6; clone_size: -; cdr3_nt: TGTGCCAGCAGTTTAGGGGACAGTTACACAGATACGCAGTATTTT; cdr3_aa: CASSLGDSYTDTQYF
j_call: TRBJ1-2; d_call: TRBD1; v_call: TRBV19; clone_size: -; cdr3_nt: TGTGCCAGTAGTATTTGGGGGCTGGGGGACAGTACCGGTGGCTACACCTTC; cdr3_aa: CASSIWGLGDSTGGYTF
j_call: TRBJ1-5; d_call: TRBD1; v_call: TRBV20-1; clone_size: -; cdr3_nt: TGCAGTGCTAGTACCCAGGGGGTAGATCAGCCCCAGCATTTT; cdr3_aa: CSASTQGVDQPQHF
j_call: TRBJ1-1; d_call: -; v_call: TRBV10-3; clone_size: -; cdr3_nt: TGTGCCATCAGTGAGTCGTGGAACCTCAGGAGGAAAGCTTTCTTT; cdr3_aa: CAISESWNLRRKAFF
j_call: TRBJ2-7; d_call: TRBD1; v_call: TRBV7-2; clone_size: -; cdr3_nt: TGTGCCAGCAGCTCACGCCGGGACAGCTACGAGCAGTACTTC; cdr3_aa: CASSSRRDSYEQYF
j_call: TRBJ2-3; d_call: -; v_call: TRBV7-3; clone_size: -; cdr3_nt: TGTGCCAGCAGCTTATTGGGGCAGTCCACAGATACGCAGTATTTT; cdr3_aa: CASSLLGQSTDTQYF
j_call: TRBJ2-2; d_call: -; v_call: TRBV10-3; clone_size: -; cdr3_nt: TGTGCCATCACTCAGGCGGGTAACACCGGGGAGCTGTTTTTT; cdr3_aa: CAITQAGNTGELFF
j_call: TRBJ1-1; d_call: -; v_call: TRBV7-9; clone_size: -; cdr3_nt: TGTGCCAGCAGCTTAACTTTGCGAGACAGCCTTGAAGCTTTCTTT; cdr3_aa: CASSLTLRDSLEAFF
j_call: TRBJ1-1; d_call: TRBD1; v_call: TRBV29-1; clone_size: -; cdr3_nt: TGCAGCGTCGAACTTGACAGGGGCGCTCCCGAAGCTTTCTTT; cdr3_aa: CSVELDRGAPEAFF
j_call: TRBJ2-5; d_call: -; v_call: TRBV29-1; clone_size: -; cdr3_nt: TGCAGCGTTGGAAAGCTTTCCCAAGAGACCCAGTACTTC; cdr3_aa: CSVGKLSQETQYF
j_call: TRBJ2-1; d_call: -; v_call: TRBV19; clone_size: once; cdr3_nt: TGTGCCAGTAGTACCCGGCGAGGTGAGCAGTTCTTC; cdr3_aa: CASSTRRGEQFF
j_call: TRBJ1-1; d_call: -; v_call: TRBV5-1; clone_size: -; cdr3_nt: TGCGCCAGCAGCTTTGCAGTCAACACTGAAGCTTTCTTT; cdr3_aa: CASSFAVNTEAFF
j_call: TRBJ1-5; d_call: -; v_call: TRBV27; clone_size: -; cdr3_nt: TGTGCCAGCAGCCCGGACTCCAATAGCAATCAGCCCCAGCATTTT; cdr3_aa: CASSPDSNSNQPQHF
j_call: TRBJ2-2; d_call: -; v_call: TRBV18; clone_size: -; cdr3_nt: TGTGCCAGCTCACCAGCACAGGCCGCCGGGGAGCTGTTTTTT; cdr3_aa: CASSPAQAAGELFF
j_call: TRBJ1-5; d_call: -; v_call: TRBV7-8; clone_size: -; cdr3_nt: TGTGCCAGCAGCCCCGAGGCAGGGCTGGACAATCAGCCCCAGCATTTT; cdr3_aa: CASSPEAGLDNQPQHF
j_call: TRBJ1-2; d_call: -; v_call: TRBV10-3; clone_size: -; cdr3_nt: TGTGCCATCAGTATAGACACCCGCTATGGCTACACCTTC; cdr3_aa: CAISIDTRYGYTF
j_call: TRBJ2-1; d_call: TRBD2; v_call: TRBV3-1/TRBV3-2; clone_size: -; cdr3_nt: TGTGCCAGCAGCCCTTTCGGACTAGCGGGGGATGAGCAGTTCTTC; cdr3_aa: CASSPFGLAGDEQFF
j_call: TRBJ1-4; d_call: -; v_call: TRBV4-2; clone_size: -; cdr3_nt: TGTGCCAGCAGACAGGACAGCCAAAATGAAAAACTGTTTTTT; cdr3_aa: CASRQDSQNEKLFF
j_call: TRBJ2-1; d_call: -; v_call: TRBV11-2; clone_size: few; cdr3_nt: TGTGCCAGCAGCCCGGGACACGGGCAGTTCTTC; cdr3_aa: CASSPGHGQFF
j_call: TRBJ1-1; d_call: -; v_call: TRBV2; clone_size: -; cdr3_nt: TGTGCCACCCGATCTGGGGCGGGAGGGAGCACTGAAGCTTTCTTT; cdr3_aa: CATRSGAGGSTEAFF